This T cell receptor beta chain was captured in a study of cytomegalovirus exposure and HLA in healthy donors. With 60 Vbeta and 13 Jbeta primers, the PCR was carried out. Method: immunoSEQ multiplex PCR; TCRdb's copy keeps in-frame clones and lacks some. The sample has more than 110,000 clones, roughly 70% seen once. This receptor was identified in a man aged 30-40 years in good health and CMV-seronegative. The specimen sequenced was PBMCs.

CDR3 sequence: CASSQDPGSGGRETQYF. DNA of the CDR3: TGTGCCAGCAGCCAAGATCCGGGTAGCGGGGGGCGAGAGACCCAGTACTTC. The chain combines TRBV4-2 with TRBJ2-5, with TRBD2 matching 10 bases. The ends lost 0 bases at V and 4 bases at J; junction bases unmatched: 8. CDR1 and CDR2 (germline): LGHNA, YNFKEQ. This CDR3 comprises 17 residues.